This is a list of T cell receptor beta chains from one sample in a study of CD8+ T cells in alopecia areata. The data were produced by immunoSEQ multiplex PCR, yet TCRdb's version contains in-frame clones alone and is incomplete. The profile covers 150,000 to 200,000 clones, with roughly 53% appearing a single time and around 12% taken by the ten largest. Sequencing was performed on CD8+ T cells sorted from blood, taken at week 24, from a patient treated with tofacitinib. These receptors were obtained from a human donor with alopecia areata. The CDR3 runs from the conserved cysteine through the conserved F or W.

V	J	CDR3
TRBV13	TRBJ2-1	CASSWPTSGGIHEQFF
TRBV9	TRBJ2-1	CASSVRQGNEQFF
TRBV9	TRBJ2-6	CASSVVDSSANVLTF
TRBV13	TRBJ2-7	CASSVGPLYEQYF
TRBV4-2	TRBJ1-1	CASSQGGGMNTEAFF
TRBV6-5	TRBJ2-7	CASSYGQPYEQYF
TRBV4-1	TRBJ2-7	CASSQAGLAGYEQYF
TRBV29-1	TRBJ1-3	CSVEVQNTIYF
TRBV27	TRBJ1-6	CASSPSLGTGDSPLHF
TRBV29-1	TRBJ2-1	CLIEGDYNEQFF
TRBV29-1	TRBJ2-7	CSVYPGDGGGEQYF
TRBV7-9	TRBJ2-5	CASSLQGARETQYF
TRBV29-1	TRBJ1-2	CSVAGGWGYTF
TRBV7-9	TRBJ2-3	CASSINRDRAHTQYF
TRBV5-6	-	CASSGSDEQYF
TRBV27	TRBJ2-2	CASSLGLNTGELFF
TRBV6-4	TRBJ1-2	CASSDSITGVNGYTF
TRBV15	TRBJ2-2	CATSRRTGELFF
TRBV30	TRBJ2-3	CACRVFADTQYF
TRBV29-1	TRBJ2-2	CSVVTTAVGGELFF
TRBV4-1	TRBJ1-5	CASSGPGPNQPQHF
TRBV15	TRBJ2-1	CATSREGRANEQFF
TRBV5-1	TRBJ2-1	CASRDTSSYNEQFF
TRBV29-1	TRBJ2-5	CSVEDVGLQGAQETQYF
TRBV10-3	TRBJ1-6	CAISDEGSYNSPLHF
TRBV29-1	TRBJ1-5	CSVRDRERGNQPQHF
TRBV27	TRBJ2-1	CASSPRSNEQFF